This passage covers 19 T cell receptor beta chains from one sample sequenced in a study of shared clonotypes between healthy human individuals. Assay used: immunoSEQ multiplex PCR; TCRdb lists only in-frame clones, some missing. The sample holds nearly 500,000 clones, approximately 80% seen once. The specimen sequenced was PBMCs. The receptors were sampled from a woman aged 35 to 49 in good health. Some clones in this sample may be carry-over from other donors' samples.

Concerning this clone itself: The junction departs from the called germline gene at one end, perhaps through a read error. The same CDR3 arises from other DNA sequences in this sample as well. The V call is TRBV5-4, the J call TRBJ2-1, with 12 nucleotides matching TRBD2. Germline V gives CDR1 SGHNT, CDR2 YYREEE (reference sequence). The CDR3 spans 14 residues. The CDR3: CASSSLAGGREQFF. The CDR3 bases are TGTGCCAGTAGCTCTCTAGCGGGAGGGCGGGAGCAGTTCTTC.

The genes are TRBV7-6 and TRBJ2-3; 8 bases are a match to TRBD2. The CDR3 is 15 amino acids. Per the germline V gene, CDR1 is SGHVS and CDR2 is FNYEAQ. Germline trimming cut 5 bases from V and 8 bases from J; bases unmatched to any gene: 12. The DNA of the CDR3 is TGTGCCAGCAGCAAGCGGGAGCCGCCTCAGGCTACGCAGTATTTT. It is translated as CASSKREPPQATQYF.

CDR3 residues: CASSWREGNTGELFF. The CDR3 DNA is TGCGCCAGCAGCTGGCGGGAGGGGAACACCGGGGAGCTGTTTTTT. V usage is TRBV4-1 and J usage is TRBJ2-2, with TRBD2 identical over 9 bases. The CDR3 totals 15 residues. V trimming: 5 bases; J trimming: 1 base; junction bases outside the gene matches: 2. Germline CDR1 reads MGHRA; CDR2 reads YSYEKL.

This clone was seen a handful of times. In DNA form, the CDR3 reads TGTGCCAGCAGTTACCACAGTGGTCCTGAAGCTTTCTTT. As protein: CASSYHSGPEAFF. The chain is built from TRBV6-5 and TRBJ1-1; D uncertain. The CDR3 is made up of 13 amino acids. Trimming took off 2 bases at V and 6 bases at J, with 10 bases between the two ends. Germline CDR1 reads MNHEY; CDR2 reads SVGAGI.

The V and J genes are TRBV5-1 and TRBJ2-3; D is undetermined. This CDR3 has 14 amino acids. V was shortened by 0 bases and J by 10 bases, with 15 bases between the two germline ends. CDR1 and CDR2 (germline): SGHRS, YFSETQ. The chain's CDR3 is CASSLVIGLESQYF. The CDR3 DNA reads as TGCGCCAGCAGCTTGGTGATTGGTCTTGAGTCGCAGTATTTT.

The V and J genes are TRBV7-9 and TRBJ2-3, with D perhaps TRBD1 or TRBD2 (5 bases each). V shed 6 bases and J shed 2 bases, with 18 bases lying between them. Germline V gives CDR1 SEHNR, CDR2 FQNEAQ (reference sequence). The CDR3 spans 16 residues. CDR3 residues: CASRPDRLLLTDTQYF. The CDR3 nucleotides read TGTGCCAGCAGACCTGACAGACTACTACTCACAGATACGCAGTATTTT.

This clone has a handful of counts. The missing conserved phenylalanine or tryptophan at the end of this CDR3 makes a read error likely. Because the CDR3's place on the DNA is in doubt, the DNA is left out and the CDR3 is given as listed by TCRdb. The same CDR3 also results from other DNA sequences found in this sample. The V gene is TRBV11-2, the J gene TRBJ1-1; the table's D call, TRBD1, has no DNA check behind it. The CDR3 numbers 12 amino acids, ends counted. Germline V gives CDR1 SGHAT, CDR2 FQNNGV. The CDR3 sequence: CASSSTPDRDFY.

Turning to this clone: This may come from a read error, since a much larger clone is one base off. V is TRBV30 and J is TRBJ2-7, with TRBD2 as a possible D gene (5 bases). The CDR3 has 14 amino acids. In germline, CDR1 is GTSNPN, CDR2 SVGIG (reference sequence). CDR3 protein: CAGSLRNPYYEQYF. The CDR3 nucleotides are TGTGCCGGGAGTTTGAGGAACCCTTACTACGAGCAGTACTTC.

Here the CDR3 reads CASSALMTGVGANVLTF. CDR3 sequence (DNA): TGCGCCAGCAGCGCGCTCATGACAGGGGTCGGGGCCAACGTCCTGACTTTC. This rearrangement joins TRBV5-1 to TRBJ2-6, with 8 bases that match TRBD1. The CDR3 is made up of 17 amino acids. V dropped 4 bases and J dropped 4; count of bases not matched to a gene: 10. Germline V gene data show CDR1 as SGHRS and CDR2 as YFSETQ.

The genes are TRBV4-1 and TRBJ1-1, with D hard to call. V was trimmed by 4 bases and J by 0 bases, leaving 12 bases between them. The CDR3 runs to 15 residues. Germline CDR1 is MGHRA and CDR2 is YSYEKL. In nucleotides, the CDR3 is TGCGCCAGCAGCCCAACACAGCTGATGAACACTGAAGCTTTCTTT. This gives the protein CASSPTQLMNTEAFF.

A note on this clone: Given a much more abundant clone one base away, this may be a read error. This chain links TRBV6-5 with TRBJ1-2, with 7 bases aligning to TRBD1. The CDR3 spans 13 residues. Germline CDR1 MNHEY, CDR2 SVGAGI. With 1 base clipped from V and 12 bases from J, the junction kept 8 bases outside the gene matches. CDR3 region: CASSYCRGSLHTF. The CDR3 DNA reads TGTGCCAGCAGTTACTGCAGGGGGTCGCTGCACACCTTC.

Of note for this clone: A read error may be the cause here, since a much bigger clone is one base away. The gene calls are TRBV5-4 and TRBJ1-2, with 7 nucleotides matching TRBD1. The CDR3 contains 15 residues. CDR1 is SGHNT and CDR2 is YYREEE in the germline V gene (reference sequence). Trimming took 1 base from V and 4 from J; bases not matched to a gene: 7. Written as DNA, the CDR3 is TGTGCCAGCAGCTTGAAAGGGGGCCGGGGCTATGGCTACACCTTC. This gives the protein CASSLKGGRGYGYTF.

On this clone itself: One end of the junction is discordant with germline, which a read error may explain. The rearrangement joins TRBV5-1 to TRBJ2-1; TRBD2 aligns across 12 bases. Germline CDR1 SGHRS, CDR2 YFSETQ. This CDR3 is 16 amino acids long. In DNA, the CDR3 is TGCGCCAGCAGCTTGGCACCTAGCGGGAGGGTCAATGAGCAGCTCTTC. It specifies CASSLAPSGRVNEQLF.

The V and J genes are TRBV7-3 and TRBJ2-7; possible D gene TRBD2, 7 bases. The ends were cut back, 5 bases at V and 4 bases at J, with 18 bases in the middle. Germline V gives CDR1 SGHTA, CDR2 FQGTGA. This CDR3 is 15 amino acids long. The CDR3 region has the DNA TGTGCCAGCAGCCCCCGGGGGGCGGGGAATTACGAGCAGTACTTC. Residues: CASSPRGAGNYEQYF.

The chain links TRBV19 to TRBJ2-1, with D perhaps matching TRBD2 (6 bases). The CDR3 length is 14 residues. CDR1 is LNHDA, CDR2 SQIVND, per germline (reference sequence). The V and J ends lost 9 bases and 1 base respectively, with 13 bases between them. CDR3 DNA sequence: TGTGCCAGCTCAAATAGCGGATCCTACAATGAGCAGTTCTTC. Its translation: CASSNSGSYNEQFF.

The chain is built from TRBV11-2 and TRBJ2-2, with TRBD1 matching over 9 bases. The V segment lost 3 bases and the J segment 6 bases; nucleotides outside the gene matches: 5. CDR3 length: 15 amino acids. The germline V gene has CDR1 SGHAT and CDR2 FQNNGV. The CDR3 region is CASSFRDRAAGELFF. The CDR3, as DNA: TGTGCCAGCAGCTTTAGGGACAGGGCGGCCGGGGAGCTGTTTTTT.

The chain couples TRBV10-1 to TRBJ2-3; no definite D call. This CDR3 has 15 amino acids. Per the germline V gene, CDR1 is WNHNN and CDR2 is SYGVQD (reference sequence). With 2 bases removed from V and 4 bases from J, the gap between germline ends came to 13 bases. The CDR3, as DNA: TGCGCCAGCAGTGAGCACGTGGGCGAGGCAGATACGCAGTATTTT. Protein sequence: CASSEHVGEADTQYF.

This clone was counted between two and nine times. This chain connects TRBV27 to TRBJ1-5; TRBD1 might be the D (5 bases). The germline V and J ends were trimmed by 0 bases and 6 bases, with 9 bases remaining between them. The CDR3 covers 14 residues. Germline V CDR1 and CDR2: MNHEY, SMNVEV (reference sequence). The CDR3 spells CASSLSQGSQPQHF. The CDR3 DNA is TGTGCCAGCAGTTTATCGCAGGGTTCTCAGCCCCAGCATTTT.

V and J are TRBV27 and TRBJ1-1; no definite D call. V lost 5 bases and J 0 bases, leaving 19 bases between the germline ends. This CDR3 has 17 residues. Germline V gene lookup returns CDR1 MNHEY and CDR2 SMNVEV (reference sequence). The CDR3 DNA follows: TGTGCCAGCAGTCTACAAACTGGAGTGGGAATGAACACTGAAGCTTTCTTT. Translating gives CASSLQTGVGMNTEAFF.